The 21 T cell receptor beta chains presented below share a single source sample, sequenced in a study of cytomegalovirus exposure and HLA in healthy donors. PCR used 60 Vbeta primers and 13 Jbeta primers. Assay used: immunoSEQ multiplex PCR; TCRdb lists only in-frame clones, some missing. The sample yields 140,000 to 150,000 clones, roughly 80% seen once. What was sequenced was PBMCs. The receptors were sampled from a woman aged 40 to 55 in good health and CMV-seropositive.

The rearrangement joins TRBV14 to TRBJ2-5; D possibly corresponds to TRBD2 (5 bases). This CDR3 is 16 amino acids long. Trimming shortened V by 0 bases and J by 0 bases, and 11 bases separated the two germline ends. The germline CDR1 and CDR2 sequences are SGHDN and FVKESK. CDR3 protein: CASSQDRGPYQETQYF. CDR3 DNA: TGTGCCAGCAGCCAAGATCGAGGGCCGTACCAAGAGACCCAGTACTTC. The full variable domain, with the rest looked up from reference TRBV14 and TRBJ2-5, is EAGVTQFPSHSVIEKGQTVTLRCDPISGHDNLYWYRRVMGKEIKFLLHFVKESKQDESGMPNNRFLAERTGGTYSTLKVQPAELEDSGVYFCASSQDRGPYQETQYFGPGTRLLVL.

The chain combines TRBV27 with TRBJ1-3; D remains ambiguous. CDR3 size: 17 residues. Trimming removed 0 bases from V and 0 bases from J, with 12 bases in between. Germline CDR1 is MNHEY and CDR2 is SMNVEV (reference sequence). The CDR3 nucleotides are TGTGCCAGCAGTTTATCGAGTCCCGGGTACTCTGGAAACACCATATATTTT. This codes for CASSLSSPGYSGNTIYF.

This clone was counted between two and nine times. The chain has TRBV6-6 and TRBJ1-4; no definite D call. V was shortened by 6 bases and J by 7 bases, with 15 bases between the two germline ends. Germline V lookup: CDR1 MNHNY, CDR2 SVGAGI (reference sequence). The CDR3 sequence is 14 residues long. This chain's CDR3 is CASRPPGFGEKLFF. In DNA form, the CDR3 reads TGTGCCAGCAGACCACCTGGTTTCGGTGAAAAACTGTTTTTT.

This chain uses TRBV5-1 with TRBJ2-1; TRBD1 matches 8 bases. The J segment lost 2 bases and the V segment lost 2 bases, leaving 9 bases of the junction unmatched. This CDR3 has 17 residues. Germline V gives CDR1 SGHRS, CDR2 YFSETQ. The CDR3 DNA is TGCGCCAGCAGCTTCGGGGCCACGGGACAGGCCTACAATGAGCAGTTCTTC. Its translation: CASSFGATGQAYNEQFF.

This CDR3 is CASRKTENQPQHF. Written as DNA, the CDR3 is TGTGCCAGTCGGAAGACAGAGAATCAGCCCCAGCATTTT. The chain carries TRBV19 and TRBJ1-5; TRBD1 is a possible D gene (5 bases). The germline gives CDR1 LNHDA, CDR2 SQIVND (reference sequence). The V end lost 8 bases, the J end lost 4 bases, and 12 bases lay between the germline ends. The CDR3 extends over 13 amino acids.

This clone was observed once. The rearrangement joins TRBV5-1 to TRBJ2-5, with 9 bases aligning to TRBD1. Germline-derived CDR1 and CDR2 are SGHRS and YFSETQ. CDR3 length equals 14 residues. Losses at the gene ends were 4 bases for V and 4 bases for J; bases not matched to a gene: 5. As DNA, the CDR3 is TGCGCCAGCAGCCGACAACAGGGGGCAGAGACCCAGTACTTC. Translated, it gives CASSRQQGAETQYF.

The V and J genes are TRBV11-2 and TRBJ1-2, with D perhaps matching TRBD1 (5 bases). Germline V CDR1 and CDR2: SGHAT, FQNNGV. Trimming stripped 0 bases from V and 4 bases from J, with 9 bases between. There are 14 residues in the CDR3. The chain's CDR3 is CASSLDRGIYGYTF. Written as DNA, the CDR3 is TGTGCCAGCAGCTTAGATAGGGGTATCTATGGCTACACCTTC.

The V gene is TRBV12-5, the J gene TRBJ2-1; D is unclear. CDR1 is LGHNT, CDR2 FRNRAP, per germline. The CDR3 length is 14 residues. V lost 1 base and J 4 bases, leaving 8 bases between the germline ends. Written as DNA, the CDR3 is TGTGCTAGTGGTTTGGGCGACTGGTACAATGAGCAGTTCTTC. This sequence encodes CASGLGDWYNEQFF.

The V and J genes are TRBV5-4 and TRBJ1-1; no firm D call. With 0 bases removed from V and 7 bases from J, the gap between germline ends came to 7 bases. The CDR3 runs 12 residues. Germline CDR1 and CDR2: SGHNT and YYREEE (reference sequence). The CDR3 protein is CASSLGRYEAFF. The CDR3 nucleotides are TGTGCCAGCAGCTTGGGGCGGTATGAAGCTTTCTTT.

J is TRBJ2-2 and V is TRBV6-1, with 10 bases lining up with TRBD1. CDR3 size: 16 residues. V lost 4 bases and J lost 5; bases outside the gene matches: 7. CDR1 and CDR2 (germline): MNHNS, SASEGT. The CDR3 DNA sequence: TGTGCCAGCAGTGGACAGGGGGCGCCGAGGACCGGGGAGCTGTTTTTT. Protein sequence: CASSGQGAPRTGELFF.

In DNA, the CDR3 is TGCGCCAGCAGCTTGGCCACAGGCCTACCCTACGAGCAGTACTTC. Residues: CASSLATGLPYEQYF. The gene calls are TRBV5-1 and TRBJ2-7, with D possibly TRBD1 on 5 matching bases. Germline lookup yields CDR1 SGHRS and CDR2 YFSETQ. V lost 0 bases to trimming and J lost 2 bases, with 12 bases between them. CDR3 length: 15 amino acids.

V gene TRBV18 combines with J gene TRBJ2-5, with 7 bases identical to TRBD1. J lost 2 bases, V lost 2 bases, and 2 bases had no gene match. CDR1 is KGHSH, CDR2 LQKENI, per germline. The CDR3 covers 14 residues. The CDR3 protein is CASSPAGGQETQYF. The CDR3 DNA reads TGTGCCAGCTCACCAGCAGGGGGACAAGAGACCCAGTACTTC.

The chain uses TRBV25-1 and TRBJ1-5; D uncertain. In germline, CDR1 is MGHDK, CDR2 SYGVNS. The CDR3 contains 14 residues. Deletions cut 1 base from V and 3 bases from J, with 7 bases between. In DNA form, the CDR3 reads TGTGCCAGCAGTGAATCGGGGTACAATCAGCCCCAGCATTTT. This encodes CASSESGYNQPQHF.

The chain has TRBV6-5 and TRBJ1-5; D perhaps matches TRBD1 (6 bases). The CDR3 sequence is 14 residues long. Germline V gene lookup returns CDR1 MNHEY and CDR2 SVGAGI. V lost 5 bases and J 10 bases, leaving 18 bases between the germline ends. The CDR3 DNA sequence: TGTGCCAGCAGTGAAACCTACAGGGTTGACCCCCAGCATTTT. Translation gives CASSETYRVDPQHF.

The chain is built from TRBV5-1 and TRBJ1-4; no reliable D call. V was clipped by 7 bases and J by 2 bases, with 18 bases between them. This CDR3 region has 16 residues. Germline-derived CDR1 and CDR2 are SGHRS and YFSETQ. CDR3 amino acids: CASRPLSGTTNEKLFF. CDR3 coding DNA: TGCGCCAGCCGCCCGCTATCGGGTACCACTAATGAAAAACTGTTTTTT.

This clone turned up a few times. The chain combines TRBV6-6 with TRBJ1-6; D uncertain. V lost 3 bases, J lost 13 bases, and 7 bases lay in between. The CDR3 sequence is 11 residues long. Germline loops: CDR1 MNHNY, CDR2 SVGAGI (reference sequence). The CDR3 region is CASSYNGPLHF. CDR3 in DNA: TGTGCCAGCAGTTATAATGGCCCCCTCCACTTT.

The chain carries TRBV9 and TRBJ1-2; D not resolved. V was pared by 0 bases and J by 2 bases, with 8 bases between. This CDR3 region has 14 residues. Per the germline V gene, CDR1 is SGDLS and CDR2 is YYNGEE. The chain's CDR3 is CASSVGQNNYGYTF. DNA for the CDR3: TGTGCCAGCAGCGTAGGGCAGAACAACTATGGCTACACCTTC. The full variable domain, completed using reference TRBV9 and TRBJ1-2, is DSGVTQTPKHLITATGQRVTLRCSPRSGDLSVYWYQQSLDQGLQFLIQYYNGEERAKGNILERFSAQQFPDLHSELNLSSLELGDSALYFCASSVGQNNYGYTFGSGTRLTVV.

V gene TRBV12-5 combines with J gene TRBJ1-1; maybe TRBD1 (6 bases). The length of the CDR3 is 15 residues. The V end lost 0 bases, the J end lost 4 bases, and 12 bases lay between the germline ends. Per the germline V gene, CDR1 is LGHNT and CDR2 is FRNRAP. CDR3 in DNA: TGTGCTAGTGGTTTGGTACTGAAAGGGGGCACTGAAGCTTTCTTT. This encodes CASGLVLKGGTEAFF.

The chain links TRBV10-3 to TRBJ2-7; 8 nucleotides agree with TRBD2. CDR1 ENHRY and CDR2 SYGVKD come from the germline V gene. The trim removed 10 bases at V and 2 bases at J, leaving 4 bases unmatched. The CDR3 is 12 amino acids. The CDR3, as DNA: TGTGCCACCAAGCGGGAGACCTACGAGCAGTACTTC. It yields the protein CATKRETYEQYF.

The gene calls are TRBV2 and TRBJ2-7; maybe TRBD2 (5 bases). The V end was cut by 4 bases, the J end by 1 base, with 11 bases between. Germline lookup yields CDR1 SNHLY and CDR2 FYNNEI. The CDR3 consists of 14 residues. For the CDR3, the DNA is TGTGCCAGCAGTGCGGGATCGTTTTCCTACGAGCAGTACTTC. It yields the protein CASSAGSFSYEQYF.

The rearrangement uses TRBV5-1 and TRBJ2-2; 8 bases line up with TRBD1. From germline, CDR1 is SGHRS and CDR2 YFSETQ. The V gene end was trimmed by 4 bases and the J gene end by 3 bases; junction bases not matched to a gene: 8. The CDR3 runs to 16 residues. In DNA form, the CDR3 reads TGCGCCAGCAGCCCTGGGGGACAGGTTCACACCGGGGAGCTGTTTTTT. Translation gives CASSPGGQVHTGELFF.